Presented here are 27 T cell receptor beta chains from one specimen sequenced in a study of T cell responses to AZD1222 COVID-19 vaccine. Some clones are missing from TCRdb's copy, which holds only in-frame ones; the method was immunoSEQ multiplex PCR. The sample lists 150,000 to 200,000 clones, 94% occurring once. Sequenced material: peripheral blood, taken on day 0 of AZD1222 vaccination. The source of these receptors is an adult in good health.

J is TRBJ2-6 and V is TRBV19; 9 bases fit TRBD1. J lost 0 bases, V lost 4 bases, and 10 bases had no gene match. The CDR3 loop spans 19 amino acids. CDR1 is LNHDA, CDR2 SQIVND, per germline (reference sequence). CDR3 DNA sequence: TGTGCCAGTAGTACACCCAAGACAGGGGGTTACTCTGGGGCCAACGTCCTGACTTTC. Protein product: CASSTPKTGGYSGANVLTF.

The rearrangement links TRBV29-1 to TRBJ2-7; 10 nucleotides line up with TRBD2. The CDR3 loop spans 14 amino acids. Trimming at V came to 7 bases and at J to 3 bases, leaving 9 bases not matched to a gene. CDR1 is SQVTM, CDR2 ANQGSEA, per germline. CDR3 loop: CSGLAGGPNYEQYF. CDR3 nucleotides: TGCAGCGGTTTAGCGGGAGGACCTAACTACGAGCAGTACTTC.

The chain employs TRBV4-3 and TRBJ2-1; D is unresolved. The germline V gene has CDR1 LGHNA and CDR2 YSLEER. This CDR3 is built from 16 residues. V lost 0 bases and J lost 1, with 10 bases in between. CDR3 sequence (DNA): TGCGCCAGCAGCCAAGAAGTTAGTTTTTCCTACAATGAGCAGTTCTTC. Residues: CASSQEVSFSYNEQFF.

Turning to this clone: This CDR3 is also generated by other DNA sequences in the sample. The genes are TRBV29-1 and TRBJ1-4, with D unclear. The CDR3 totals 13 residues. The V gene's germline CDR1 is SQVTM and CDR2 ANQGSEA. Trimming shortened V by 4 bases and J by 3 bases, and 9 bases separated the two germline ends. In DNA, the CDR3 is TGCAGCGTTGGAGGAAGGGCTAATGAAAAACTGTTTTTT. It yields the protein CSVGGRANEKLFF.

The V and J genes are TRBV5-1 and TRBJ1-1; no clear D. The V end was cut by 0 bases, the J end by 4 bases, with 10 bases between. This CDR3 contains 14 residues. CDR1 SGHRS and CDR2 YFSETQ come from the germline V gene. DNA of the CDR3: TGCGCCAGCAGCTTGGCGGGATTCGCCACTGAAGCTTTCTTT. Translating gives CASSLAGFATEAFF.

V is TRBV15 and J is TRBJ2-1, with D possibly matching TRBD2 (6 bases). Trimming stripped 0 bases from V and 12 bases from J, with 21 bases between. CDR3 length equals 16 residues. Germline V gene lookup returns CDR1 LNHNV and CDR2 YYDKDF (reference sequence). CDR3 in DNA: TGTGCCACCAGCAGAGAAGGTGGGGCGCGGGGAAGATGGCAGTTCTTC. It specifies CATSREGGARGRWQFF.

This sequence joins TRBV6-1 and TRBJ1-3, with D hard to call. This CDR3 has 16 residues. Looked up from germline, CDR1 is MNHNS and CDR2 is SASEGT. V was pared by 0 bases and J by 0 bases, with 9 bases between. The CDR3 nucleotides are TGTGCCAGCAGTGAAGCCGACGGCTTCTCTGGAAACACCATATATTTT. It encodes CASSEADGFSGNTIYF.

J is TRBJ2-7 and V is TRBV2; the D is unclear. V was cut by 4 bases and J by 2 bases, with 12 bases left in between. CDR3 length: 14 residues. CDR1 SNHLY and CDR2 FYNNEI come from the germline V gene. The CDR3 protein is CASSADSRAYEQYF. CDR3 DNA sequence: TGTGCCAGCAGTGCTGACTCCCGCGCCTACGAGCAGTACTTC.

The CDR3 sequence is CASSLARTDQETQYF. CDR3 DNA: TGTGCCAGCAGCTTAGCCCGGACAGACCAAGAGACCCAGTACTTC. This chain uses TRBV11-3 with TRBJ2-5; the D gene is possibly TRBD1 (6 bases). Germline V gives CDR1 SGHNT, CDR2 YENEEA. With 1 base removed from V and 0 bases from J, the gap between germline ends came to 9 bases. This CDR3 region has 15 residues.

V gene TRBV25-1 combines with J gene TRBJ1-2, with D perhaps matching TRBD1 (6 bases). Germline CDR1 MGHDK, CDR2 SYGVNS. CDR3 length equals 13 residues. V lost 6 bases and J 7 bases, leaving 15 bases between the germline ends. CDR3 sequence: CASSPTGLSGYTF. CDR3 nucleotide sequence: TGTGCCAGCAGCCCAACAGGGCTCTCTGGCTACACCTTC.

This chain uses TRBV3-1 (or the pseudogene TRBV3-2) with TRBJ1-5; D might be TRBD1 (6 bases). This CDR3 is 15 amino acids long. V was pared by 4 bases and J by 0 bases, with 10 bases between. Germline V gives CDR1 LGHDT, CDR2 YNNKEL (reference sequence). CDR3 sequence reads: CASSPGAVSNQPQHF. The DNA for the CDR3 is TGTGCCAGCAGCCCAGGGGCAGTTAGCAATCAGCCCCAGCATTTT.

J is TRBJ1-1 and V is TRBV2, with D perhaps TRBD1 (6 bases). With 3 bases removed from V and 3 bases from J, the gap between germline ends came to 14 bases. CDR1 is SNHLY and CDR2 is FYNNEI in the germline V gene. This CDR3 is built from 15 residues. This CDR3 reads CASSDPPQGDTEAFF. Written as DNA, the CDR3 is TGTGCCAGCAGTGACCCCCCACAGGGCGACACTGAAGCTTTCTTT.

The genes are TRBV19 and TRBJ1-1; a weak D match, TRBD1 (6 bases). Germline assignment: CDR1 LNHDA and CDR2 SQIVND (reference sequence). The CDR3 has 17 amino acids. V gave up 8 bases and J gave up 4 bases, with 26 bases separating them. CDR3 amino acids: CASGGPTGLSRGTEAFF. The CDR3 region has the DNA TGTGCCAGTGGGGGGCCGACCGGATTGAGCCGAGGCACTGAAGCTTTCTTT.

The chain links TRBV19 to TRBJ1-2; D perhaps matches TRBD1 (6 bases). Germline V gene data show CDR1 as LNHDA and CDR2 as SQIVND (reference sequence). The V end was cut by 3 bases, the J end by 4 bases, with 18 bases between. CDR3 length: 16 amino acids. CDR3 residues: CASSISAVQGPYGYTF. CDR3 sequence (DNA): TGTGCCAGTAGTATTTCAGCCGTACAGGGTCCCTATGGCTACACCTTC.

The gene calls are TRBV7-8 and TRBJ2-7, with TRBD1 matching over 9 bases. This CDR3 has 15 amino acids. Germline V gene sequence: CDR1 SGHVS, CDR2 FQNEAQ. V shed 5 bases and J 2 bases; nucleotides not matched to a gene: 7. The CDR3 DNA follows: TGTGCCAGCAGCCAGAAACAGGGGGCGACCTACGAGCAGTACTTC. This encodes CASSQKQGATYEQYF.

This chain uses TRBV5-6 with TRBJ2-7, with 9 nucleotides matching TRBD1. V was clipped by 3 bases and J by 2 bases; unmatched bases: 6. This CDR3 is built from 15 residues. Germline values: CDR1 SGHDT, CDR2 YYEEEE. The CDR3 DNA sequence: TGTGCCAGCAGCTCCCGGGACAGGGTCACCTACGAGCAGTACTTC. Translation: CASSSRDRVTYEQYF.

This clone came up once. CDR3 in amino acids: CASSTGLAGVVHEQFF. CDR3 sequence (DNA): TGTGCCAGCAGCACAGGACTAGCGGGAGTAGTCCATGAGCAGTTCTTC. This chain connects TRBV11-3 to TRBJ2-1, with 13 bases identical to TRBD2. The CDR3 sequence is 16 residues long. Germline values: CDR1 SGHNT, CDR2 YENEEA. V dropped 5 bases and J dropped 8; count of bases not matched to a gene: 9. Full variable domain (outside the CDR3, taken from reference TRBV11-3 and TRBJ2-1): EAGVVQSPRYKIIEKKQPVAFWCNPISGHNTLYWYLQNLGQGPELLIRYENEEAVDDSQLPKDRFSAERLKGVDSTLKIQPAELGDSAVYLCASSTGLAGVVHEQFFGPGTRLTVL.

The chain carries TRBV7-8 and TRBJ2-2; D perhaps matches TRBD1 (5 bases). This CDR3 has 14 amino acids. Germline V gives CDR1 SGHVS, CDR2 FQNEAQ. The germline V and J ends were trimmed by 5 bases and 4 bases, with 11 bases remaining between them. The CDR3 nucleotides read TGTGCCAGCAGCCTGGACATGTCCACCGGGGAGCTGTTTTTT. Its protein product is CASSLDMSTGELFF.

The chain uses TRBV21-1 and TRBJ2-1; the table's TRBD2 call for D was not verified on the DNA. TRBV21-1 is labeled a pseudogene. CDR3 length: 17 residues. This chain's CDR3 is CASSKGRVTSGYNEQFF. CDR3 bases: TGTGCCAGCAGCAAAGGTCGAGTAACTAGCGGATACAATGAGCAGTTCTTC.

In this sample, this clone turned up once. The chain carries TRBV2 and TRBJ1-5; 8 nucleotides line up with TRBD1. The CDR3 has 15 residues. Trimming at V came to 6 bases and at J to 1 base, leaving 5 bases not matched to a gene. Germline CDR1 SNHLY, CDR2 FYNNEI. The CDR3: CASSEQGGSNQPQHF. CDR3 bases: TGTGCCAGCAGCGAACAGGGGGGGAGCAATCAGCCCCAGCATTTT.

The chain employs TRBV27 and TRBJ1-3; no reliable D call. Per the germline V gene, CDR1 is MNHEY and CDR2 is SMNVEV (reference sequence). Trimming took off 6 bases at V and 0 bases at J, with 6 bases between the two ends. The CDR3 covers 13 residues. The CDR3 DNA follows: TGTGCCAGCAGACGAGCCTCTGGAAACACCATATATTTT. Translation gives CASRRASGNTIYF.

V gene TRBV19 combines with J gene TRBJ1-1; 7 bases map to TRBD1. CDR3 size: 15 residues. Germline values: CDR1 LNHDA, CDR2 SQIVND (reference sequence). J gave up 8 bases and V 5 bases, and 14 bases lay outside the gene matches. In DNA, the CDR3 is TGTGCCAGTAGTTCGGACAGGACCCTCTATCAAGAAGCTTTCTTT. This sequence encodes CASSSDRTLYQEAFF. The full variable domain, with the rest looked up from reference TRBV19 and TRBJ1-1, is DGGITQSPKYLFRKEGQNVTLSCEQNLNHDAMYWYRQDPGQGLRLIYYSQIVNDFQKGDIAEGYSVSREKKESFPLTVTSAQKNPTAFYLCASSSDRTLYQEAFFGQGTRLTVV.

The gene calls are TRBV21-1 and TRBJ2-1; the table's D call TRBD1 went unverified against the DNA. TRBV21-1 counts as a pseudogene. The CDR3 is 15 amino acids. The CDR3 sequence is CASSHRGSSYNEQFF. The CDR3 bases are TGTGCCAGCAGCCACAGGGGAAGCTCCTACAATGAGCAGTTCTTC.

The chain uses TRBV5-1 and TRBJ2-5, with D possibly matching TRBD1 (6 bases). Trimming removed 0 bases at V and 1 base at J, with 10 bases between. The CDR3 has 15 amino acids. Germline assignment: CDR1 SGHRS and CDR2 YFSETQ. This CDR3 is CASSLGDRLQETQYF. The CDR3 nucleotides are TGCGCCAGCAGCTTGGGCGACAGGCTCCAAGAGACCCAGTACTTC. The full variable domain, in which reference TRBV5-1 and TRBJ2-5 provide the parts outside the CDR3, is KAGVTQTPRYLIKTRGQQVTLSCSPISGHRSVSWYQQTPGQGLQFLFEYFSETQRNKGNFPGRFSGRQFSNSRSEMNVSTLELGDSALYLCASSLGDRLQETQYFGPGTRLLVL.

The rearrangement links TRBV7-2 to TRBJ1-2, with 8 bases lining up with TRBD1. V was clipped by 4 bases and J by 8 bases; unmatched bases: 9. CDR1 and CDR2 (germline): SGHTA, FQGNSA. The CDR3 runs to 14 residues. CDR3 sequence reads: CASSSPDRAGGYTF. CDR3 nucleotides: TGTGCCAGCAGCTCCCCGGACAGGGCCGGGGGCTACACCTTC.

CDR3: CASVLSGSPYNEQFF. CDR3 sequence (DNA): TGTGCCAGTGTCTTGAGCGGGAGTCCCTACAATGAGCAGTTCTTC. The chain employs TRBV28 and TRBJ2-1; the match to TRBD2 covers 8 bases. With 9 bases clipped from V and 2 bases from J, the junction kept 9 bases outside the gene matches. The CDR3 is made up of 15 amino acids. Germline V gives CDR1 MDHEN, CDR2 SYDVKM.

The V and J genes are TRBV3-1 (or the pseudogene TRBV3-2) and TRBJ2-1; 9 positions agree with TRBD2. Germline V lookup: CDR1 LGHDT, CDR2 YNNKEL (reference sequence). Trimming cost V 1 base and J 6 bases; bases outside gene matches: 7. The CDR3 consists of 16 residues. This chain's CDR3 is CASSQGVAGVGNEQFF. The CDR3, as DNA: TGTGCCAGCAGCCAAGGAGTAGCGGGAGTCGGCAATGAGCAGTTCTTC.